Following are 5 T cell receptor beta chains from one sample sequenced in a study of early T cells in non-severe SARS-CoV-2 infection (dated by TCRdb to the early 2020s). Receptor libraries were prepared by 5' RACE. Sequencing used a NextSeq 500. Using fastp trimming at Q25 and MiXCR clonotype assembly, TCRdb reanalyzed the public sequencing data and kept in-frame beta chains. Duplicate CDR3 protein sequences are folded into a single record with the most common DNA and genes. The sample table contains 87,000 or so distinct CDR3 sequences; only one count was recorded for 12% to 15% of them. The ten largest clones capture about 6% of the sample. Sequenced sample: whole blood. The receptor source for this set is an adult who was a healthcare worker with PCR-confirmed SARS-CoV-2 infection or an uninfected control (not recorded which).

This clonotype was detected ten times or more. The rearrangement joins TRBV6-2 or TRBV6-3 to TRBJ1-1; D gene uncertain. CDR3 length: 13 amino acids. Germline CDR1 MNHEY, CDR2 SVGEGT. V gave up 3 bases and J gave up 2 bases, with 7 bases separating them. The CDR3 region has the DNA TGTGCCAGCAGTTATTGGGTTAACACTGAAGCTTTCTTT. This codes for CASSYWVNTEAFF.

Only a few counts were recorded for this clonotype. The gene calls are TRBV7-2 and TRBJ2-5; D unresolved. Germline V gives CDR1 SGHTA, CDR2 FQGNSA. There are 11 residues in the CDR3. V was trimmed by 5 bases and J by 4 bases, leaving 5 bases between them. CDR3: CASSQTETQYF. DNA for the CDR3: TGTGCCAGCAGCCAGACAGAGACCCAGTACTTC.

CDR3 loop: CASSAGEEDTQYF. The DNA for the CDR3 is TGTGCCAGCAGTGCGGGGGAGGAAGATACGCAGTATTTT. V is TRBV6-1 and J is TRBJ2-3; a possible D gene is TRBD2 (6 bases). The V end lost 4 bases, the J end lost 5 bases, and 10 bases lay between the germline ends. The CDR3 length is 13 residues. Germline V gene sequence: CDR1 MNHNS, CDR2 SASEGT.

This clonotype has more than one count but fewer than ten. The V call is TRBV11-2, the J call TRBJ2-7; D call uncertain. Germline V lookup: CDR1 SGHAT, CDR2 FQNNGV. This CDR3 has 12 amino acids. The V and J ends lost 7 bases and 0 bases respectively, with 7 bases between them. CDR3 sequence (DNA): TGTGCCAGCAACCCAGGCTCCTACGAGCAGTACTTC. Protein product: CASNPGSYEQYF.

The rearrangement uses TRBV29-1 and TRBJ2-7; D may correspond to TRBD1 or TRBD2 (5 bases each). Germline V gene sequence: CDR1 SQVTM, CDR2 ANQGSEA. The CDR3 extends over 15 amino acids. Trimming took off 1 base at V and 0 bases at J, with 13 bases between the two ends. The CDR3: CSVEGPGPISYEQYF. The DNA for the CDR3 is TGCAGCGTTGAAGGCCCGGGACCCATCTCCTACGAGCAGTACTTC.